A single sample is the source of the 23 T cell receptor beta chains below, sequenced in a study of beta chain features in type 1 diabetes. The investigators reverse transcribed all of the isolated RNA, so they sequenced expressed TCRB transcripts. Data came from immunoSEQ multiplex PCR; TCRdb stores just in-frame clones and leaves some out. The data contain fewer than 350,000 clones, around 16% of them singletons. Antigen specificity for these receptors is unknown. Study-wide results and limits: Among patients with Type 1 diabetes, TCRB CDR3s were moderately but significantly shorter in every one of the four CD4+ subsets.

The sample consisted of naive CD4+ T cells from blood. These receptor sequences come from a man between 18 and 35 years old with type 1 diabetes.

The rearrangement joins TRBV11-3 to TRBJ1-2; D call uncertain. The V gene's germline CDR1 is SGHNT and CDR2 YENEEA. V dropped 1 base and J dropped 1 base, with 7 bases sitting between them. The length of the CDR3 is 14 residues. The CDR3 DNA reads TGTGCCAGCAGCTTAGTTGAGAGTAACTATGGCTACACCTTC. It codes for CASSLVESNYGYTF.

The sample holds a few counts of this clone. The gene calls are TRBV5-4 and TRBJ2-1; no firm D call. The germline V and J ends were trimmed by 4 bases and 10 bases, with 12 bases remaining between them. Germline CDR1 is SGHNT and CDR2 is YYREEE (reference sequence). The CDR3 covers 12 residues. The CDR3 coding sequence is TGTGCCAGCAGCGCGATCCCCATGGAGCAGTTCTTC. This encodes CASSAIPMEQFF.

The V call is TRBV10-3, the J call TRBJ2-3; 8 bases line up with TRBD2. The CDR3 sequence is 17 residues long. J lost 2 bases, V lost 6 bases, and 13 bases had no gene match. Germline CDR1 reads ENHRY; CDR2 reads SYGVKD. DNA for the CDR3: TGTGCCATCAGGCCTAGCTTACTAGCGGATAACACAGATACGCAGTATTTT. The encoded protein is CAIRPSLLADNTDTQYF.

The table lists this clone with a few counts. The CDR3 loop reads CASSSLNTGELFF. CDR3 in DNA: TGTGCCAGCAGTTCCCTGAACACCGGGGAGCTGTTTTTT. This chain links TRBV28 with TRBJ2-2; D is unresolved. The CDR3 has 13 residues. V was pared by 4 bases and J by 1 base, with 4 bases between. Germline values: CDR1 MDHEN, CDR2 SYDVKM.

This clone was seen just once. The CDR3 reads CASSPSLAGSEAGELFF. The CDR3 bases are TGTGCCAGCTCACCGAGTCTAGCGGGAAGTGAGGCCGGGGAGCTGTTTTTT. V is TRBV18 and J is TRBJ2-2; 9 nucleotides agree with TRBD2. Germline trimming cut 3 bases from V and 6 bases from J; bases unmatched to any gene: 11. Germline-derived CDR1 and CDR2 are KGHSH and LQKENI. The CDR3 spans 17 residues.

This clone has only a few counts. This chain links TRBV4-2 with TRBJ2-7, with 13 positions matching TRBD2. J was trimmed by 3 bases and V by 7 bases; bases with no gene match: 6. Germline CDR1 is LGHNA and CDR2 is YNFKEQ. The CDR3 extends over 15 amino acids. The chain's CDR3 is CASTRTSGSGYEQYF. The CDR3 coding sequence is TGTGCCAGCACTCGGACTAGCGGGAGTGGCTACGAGCAGTACTTC.

This chain uses TRBV7-9 with TRBJ1-2; D is undetermined. Trimming left V 1 base short and J 4 bases short, with 13 bases between. Per the germline V gene, CDR1 is SEHNR and CDR2 is FQNEAQ (reference sequence). This CDR3 contains 15 residues. CDR3 nucleotide sequence: TGTGCCAGCAGCTTAGAGCTCAGGCCGAGCTATGGCTACACCTTC. The encoded protein is CASSLELRPSYGYTF. The full variable domain, its missing parts supplied by reference TRBV7-9 and TRBJ1-2, is DTGVSQNPRHKITKRGQNVTFRCDPISEHNRLYWYRQTLGQGPEFLTYFQNEAQLEKSRLLSDRFSAERPKGSFSTLEIQRTEQGDSAMYLCASSLELRPSYGYTFGSGTRLTVV.

The CDR3 loop reads CASTGYGGAYEQYF. The CDR3 DNA reads TGTGCTAGTACTGGGTATGGCGGAGCCTACGAGCAGTACTTC. The rearrangement links TRBV12-5 to TRBJ2-7; D not resolved. The CDR3 length is 14 residues. Germline V gene sequence: CDR1 LGHNT, CDR2 FRNRAP. Trimming shortened V by 8 bases and J by 2 bases, and 16 bases separated the two germline ends.

CDR3 in amino acids: CASSLSAVAYEQYF. In DNA, the CDR3 is TGTGCCAGCAGTTTATCGGCGGTCGCCTACGAGCAGTACTTC. This chain connects TRBV27 to TRBJ2-7; unclear D gene. Germline V lookup: CDR1 MNHEY, CDR2 SMNVEV (reference sequence). The CDR3 consists of 14 residues. Trimming removed 0 bases at V and 2 bases at J, with 8 bases between.

This clone has more than one count but fewer than ten. The chain uses TRBV9 and TRBJ1-4; D gene uncertain. Germline V CDR1 and CDR2: SGDLS, YYNGEE. The CDR3 spans 15 residues. The V end lost 4 bases, the J end lost 8 bases, and 18 bases lay between the germline ends. The CDR3 spells CASSRSESPREKLFF. The CDR3 nucleotides are TGTGCCAGCAGCCGATCTGAGAGCCCCAGGGAAAAACTGTTTTTT.

V is TRBV30 and J is TRBJ2-7; D gene uncertain. The V end lost 1 base, the J end lost 5 bases, and 9 bases lay between the germline ends. The germline V gene encodes CDR1 GTSNPN and CDR2 SVGIG (reference sequence). This CDR3 has 12 amino acids. The CDR3 nucleotides read TGTGCCTGGAGTGCAGGCCTAAACGAGCAGTACTTC. Its protein product is CAWSAGLNEQYF.

The chain links TRBV30 to TRBJ2-1; TRBD1 aligns across 10 bases. Per germline, CDR1 GTSNPN and CDR2 SVGIG (reference sequence). The CDR3 has 14 residues. J lost 8 bases, V lost 4 bases, and 8 bases had no gene match. The CDR3 protein is CAWNRDRGFYEQFF. The CDR3 coding sequence is TGTGCCTGGAACCGGGACAGGGGTTTTTATGAGCAGTTCTTC.

The chain has TRBV29-1 and TRBJ2-3; 12 nucleotides align to TRBD2. Germline loops: CDR1 SQVTM, CDR2 ANQGSEA. The CDR3 length is 13 residues. J lost 4 bases, V lost 7 bases, and 3 bases had no gene match. CDR3 protein: CSGSSGGADTQYF. DNA of the CDR3: TGCAGCGGGTCTAGCGGGGGGGCAGATACGCAGTATTTT.

The rearrangement joins TRBV6-1 to TRBJ1-2, with 7 bases identical to TRBD1. CDR3 size: 15 residues. The germline V gene has CDR1 MNHNS and CDR2 SASEGT. The junction had 13 bases not matched to a gene; V was cut back by 6 bases and J by 6 bases. The CDR3 DNA reads as TGTGCCAGCAGGTACCGAGACAGGGATGTGAATGGCTACACCTTC. Encoded protein: CASRYRDRDVNGYTF.

This clone has more than one count but fewer than ten. J is TRBJ1-5 and V is TRBV29-1, with D uncertain. Looked up from germline, CDR1 is SQVTM and CDR2 is ANQGSEA. The V gene lost 4 bases and the J gene lost 4 bases, with 11 bases spanning the gap. The CDR3 has 13 residues. CDR3 nucleotides: TGCAGCGTTGCGGGTAGTGAGAATCAGCCCCAGCATTTT. It yields the protein CSVAGSENQPQHF.

This clone came up a few times. V usage is TRBV5-1 and J usage is TRBJ2-3, with TRBD1 matching 7 bases. This CDR3 contains 14 residues. Germline V gene data show CDR1 as SGHRS and CDR2 as YFSETQ. After removal of 2 bases from V and 3 bases from J, the junction contained 3 bases not matched to a gene. Here the CDR3 DNA reads TGCGCCAGCAGCTTAAACAGGGGTACAGATACGCAGTATTTT. Amino acid sequence: CASSLNRGTDTQYF. Drawing the rest from reference TRBV5-1 and TRBJ2-3, the complete variable domain is KAGVTQTPRYLIKTRGQQVTLSCSPISGHRSVSWYQQTPGQGLQFLFEYFSETQRNKGNFPGRFSGRQFSNSRSEMNVSTLELGDSALYLCASSLNRGTDTQYFGPGTRLTVL.

The chain links TRBV5-1 to TRBJ2-2; D may be TRBD1 (6 bases). CDR1 is SGHRS and CDR2 is YFSETQ in the germline V gene. Trimming stripped 0 bases from V and 4 bases from J, with 16 bases between. The CDR3 length is 17 residues. The CDR3 loop is CASSLGAGALSTGELFF. Here the CDR3 DNA reads TGCGCCAGCAGCTTGGGGGCAGGGGCCTTGAGCACCGGGGAGCTGTTTTTT.

The chain couples TRBV7-9 to TRBJ2-7, with 8 bases that match TRBD1. The CDR3 covers 14 residues. J was trimmed by 3 bases and V by 5 bases; bases with no gene match: 6. Germline CDR1 is SEHNR and CDR2 is FQNEAQ (reference sequence). The DNA for the CDR3 is TGTGCCAGCAGCGGCCGGGACAGGATCTACGAGCAGTACTTC. Amino acids: CASSGRDRIYEQYF. The full variable domain, its missing parts supplied by reference TRBV7-9 and TRBJ2-7, is DTGVSQNPRHKITKRGQNVTFRCDPISEHNRLYWYRQTLGQGPEFLTYFQNEAQLEKSRLLSDRFSAERPKGSFSTLEIQRTEQGDSAMYLCASSGRDRIYEQYFGPGTRLTVT.

The chain links TRBV15 to TRBJ2-5, with TRBD1 matching over 7 bases. The DNA end is more similar to TRBJ2-7, so the J call may be wrong. Germline V gene sequence: CDR1 LNHNV, CDR2 YYDKDF (reference sequence). The CDR3 has 16 amino acids. CDR3 loop: CATSRDGSTGSYEQYF. Written as DNA, the CDR3 is TGTGCCACCAGCAGAGATGGATCGACAGGGTCCTACGAGCAGTACTTC.

This clone was counted a few times. V is TRBV19 and J is TRBJ2-1, with 9 bases identical to TRBD2. The CDR3 totals 15 residues. Looked up from germline, CDR1 is LNHDA and CDR2 is SQIVND (reference sequence). With 5 bases clipped from V and 6 bases from J, the junction kept 8 bases outside the gene matches. CDR3 coding DNA: TGTGCCAGTAGTTTTACCAGCGGGAGGACCAATGAGCAGTTCTTC. This sequence encodes CASSFTSGRTNEQFF. Full variable domain (outside the CDR3, taken from reference TRBV19 and TRBJ2-1): DGGITQSPKYLFRKEGQNVTLSCEQNLNHDAMYWYRQDPGQGLRLIYYSQIVNDFQKGDIAEGYSVSREKKESFPLTVTSAQKNPTAFYLCASSFTSGRTNEQFFGPGTRLTVL.

The CDR3 here is CSVEDTGAQETQYF. CDR3 sequence (DNA): TGCAGCGTTGAAGATACGGGTGCTCAAGAGACCCAGTACTTC. The chain has TRBV29-1 and TRBJ2-5, with D uncertain. The length of the CDR3 is 14 residues. V lost 0 bases and J 2 bases, leaving 10 bases between the germline ends. CDR1 and CDR2 from the germline V gene are SQVTM and ANQGSEA.

This sequence joins TRBV6-6 and TRBJ2-5; TRBD1 is a possible D gene (6 bases). V lost 0 bases, J lost 12 bases, and 20 bases lay in between. The CDR3 consists of 15 residues. CDR1 is MNHNY and CDR2 is SVGAGI in the germline V gene (reference sequence). The CDR3 DNA sequence: TGTGCCAGCAGTTACTCCCATAAAAATACAGGGTTGGAGTACTTC. It yields the protein CASSYSHKNTGLEYF.

This clone has just a few counts. This CDR3 is CSARRMDEQYF. CDR3 nucleotides: TGCAGCGCTAGGCGTATGGACGAGCAGTACTTC. The chain carries TRBV29-1 and TRBJ2-7; D remains ambiguous. Germline CDR1 and CDR2: SQVTM and ANQGSEA. The CDR3 is 11 amino acids. V gave up 7 bases and J gave up 5 bases, with 12 bases separating them.